Described below is a single T cell receptor (beta chain) sequence and its context. What it recognizes is unknown. Per the authors' pipeline: Filtering was not the same, since immunoSEQ gave junction-only sequences without quality scores. Data came from immunoSEQ multiplex PCR; TCRdb stores just in-frame clones and leaves some out. V and J calls and clone size are given by that table; D and trimming were obtained from the DNA. The table lists around 990,000 clones, around three quarters of them singletons, with over 0.8% in the top ten. The data are from a study of shared clonotypes between healthy human individuals. Investigators divided CD4+ cells into CD45RA+ naive and CD45RA-negative memory subsets. The CDR3 is 11 amino acids. The germline V gene has CDR1 GTSNPN and CDR2 SVGIG (reference sequence). V was cut by 3 bases and J by 8 bases, with 7 bases left in between. Study-level points and caveats: An anticipated effect of sequencing depth on clonotype sharing among donors was recognized.

Input material: memory CD4+ T cells from PBMCs. Sample subset: CD45RA-negative fraction. This TCR was recovered from a man aged 18 to 29 in good health. Some clones in this sample may be carry-over from other donors' samples. V is TRBV30 and J is TRBJ2-2; no firm D call. The CDR3: CAWSAGGELFF. CDR3 bases: TGTGCCTGGAGCGCCGGAGGGGAGCTGTTTTTT.